The rows below give T cell receptor beta chains drawn from one sample of a study of Ad26.COV2.S vaccination and SARS-CoV-2 variants. The protocol was immunoSEQ multiplex PCR, while the TCRdb copy is restricted to in-frame clones and leaves out a portion. The sample has under 150,000 clones, 86% seen once. Sequencing used peripheral blood, obtained after recovery from COVID-19. These TCRs come from a human donor who had recovered from COVID-19. Each CDR3 is given with its conserved first and last residue. D genes are given only for firm matches. The size of a clone is reported for some rows only, either as once, few or many, or as a class for expanded clones.

>TRBV20-1|TRBJ2-5|.|.
TGCAGTGCTAGTCCTTCCCCGCCATTGTCAACCCAGTACTTC
CSASPSPPLSTQYF
>TRBV11-2|TRBJ1-5|.|few
TGTGCCAGCAGCTTAGAGGCAGGGGCCAATCAGCCCCAGCATTTT
CASSLEAGANQPQHF
>TRBV4-3|TRBJ1-5|.|.
TGCGCCAGCAGCCAAGTGAAGGACGTGGGGCCCCAGCATTTT
CASSQVKDVGPQHF
>TRBV2|TRBJ1-1|.|.
TGTGCCAGCAGCGGGCTTTTGAACACTGAAGCTTTCTTT
CASSGLLNTEAFF
>TRBV19|TRBJ2-5|.|.
TGTGCCAGTAGTATAGCGGGTTGGGAGACCCAGTACTTC
CASSIAGWETQYF
>TRBV2|TRBJ2-7|.|few
TGTGCCAGCAGTCCCCCCGAGAGAGGGTCCGACGAGCAGTACTTC
CASSPPERGSDEQYF
>TRBV19|TRBJ1-5|.|once
TGTGCCAGTAGTCCCGACAACGAGAGCAATCAGCCCCAGCATTTT
CASSPDNESNQPQHF
>TRBV2|TRBJ1-5|.|few
TGTGCCAGCAGTGAATCGGGGTTCCAGCCCCAGCATTTT
CASSESGFQPQHF
>TRBV28|TRBJ1-2|TRBD1|.
TGTGCCAGCAGTTTACCGACAGGGATTAACTATGGCTACACCTTC
CASSLPTGINYGYTF
>TRBV3-1/TRBV3-2|TRBJ2-7|.|.
TGTGCCAGCAGCCCCTGGGAGATGACCGAGCAGTACTTC
CASSPWEMTEQYF
>TRBV10-3|TRBJ2-7|.|.
TGTGCCATCAGTGAGTCCCCACGGGGAGAGTACGAGCAGTACTTC
CAISESPRGEYEQYF
>TRBV7-6|TRBJ1-1|.|.
TGTGCCAGCAGCCTAACAAAAAACACTGAAGCTTTCTTT
CASSLTKNTEAFF
>TRBV6-6|TRBJ1-2|.|.
TGTGCCAGCACCCCGGGGACGTCTGGGGGGTATGGCTACACCTTC
CASTPGTSGGYGYTF
>TRBV7-7|TRBJ2-3|.|.
TGTGCTAGCAGCTTAGTTGGGCAGGGCCTCACAGATACGCAGTATTTT
CASSLVGQGLTDTQYF
>TRBV19|TRBJ1-6|.|few
TGTGCCAGTAGCACTACCCTGTGGGGTTCACCCCTCCACTTT
CASSTTLWGSPLHF
>TRBV6-6|TRBJ1-6|.|.
TGTGCCAGCAGTTATACAGCGACGGCCTATAATTCACCCCTCCACTTT
CASSYTATAYNSPLHF
>TRBV4-3|TRBJ2-1|TRBD2|.
TGCGCCAGCAGCCAAGATCCTAGCGGGGGGTCCAATGAGCAGTTCTTC
CASSQDPSGGSNEQFF
>TRBV18|TRBJ2-1|.|.
TGTGCCAGCTCACCACGAGTGGGGCTTGACTACAATGAGCAGTTCTTC
CASSPRVGLDYNEQFF
>TRBV6-4|TRBJ1-2|TRBD1|.
TGTGCCAGCAGTGACTCTCCGGGACAGGGGATATATGGCTACACCTTC
CASSDSPGQGIYGYTF
>TRBV5-4|TRBJ2-3|TRBD2|.
TGTGCCAGCAGCTTGACTAGCGGTAGCACAGATACGCAGTATTTT
CASSLTSGSTDTQYF
>TRBV9|TRBJ2-1|.|.
TGTGCCAGCAGCGTAAATGTTGGGACGAGCTCCTACAATGAGCAGTTCTTC
CASSVNVGTSSYNEQFF
>TRBV5-4|TRBJ2-1|.|.
TGTGCCAGCAGCTTGGGGACTAAAGAGCAGTTCTTC
CASSLGTKEQFF
>TRBV5-1|TRBJ2-2|.|.
TGCGCCAGCAGTTCCCTGGCTTCGGCCGGGGAGCTGTTTTTT
CASSSLASAGELFF
>TRBV6-2/TRBV6-3|TRBJ2-7|TRBD1|.
TGTGCCAGCAGTCCGGGACAGAACTCTTACGAGCAGTACTTC
CASSPGQNSYEQYF